Shown below are 22 T cell receptor beta chains from a single sample sequenced in a study of blood T cell repertoires in COVID-19 (dated by TCRdb to about 2020). The method was the immunoSEQ multiplex PCR assay. As stored in TCRdb, this immuneACCESS dataset retains in-frame rearrangements with V and J assigned. A fraction of the clones does not appear; measured against another copy, unresolved V genes explain less than half of the discrepancy, and the remainder lacks a known reason. For this sample the table gives under 140,000 clones, of which around 90% were detected only once. Together, the top ten hold more than 4.5% of the sample. Material for sequencing was peripheral blood. The receptors stem from a human donor in a cohort sampled during active COVID-19.

V is TRBV6-2 or TRBV6-3 and J is TRBJ2-1; 10 nucleotides line up with TRBD2. Trimming removed 7 bases from V and 6 bases from J; junction bases left unmatched: 9. The CDR3 has 15 amino acids. Germline lookup yields CDR1 MNHEY and CDR2 SVGEGT. The CDR3 here is CASTPSGRDSNEQFF. Written as DNA, the CDR3 is TGTGCCAGCACCCCGAGCGGGAGGGATTCCAATGAGCAGTTCTTC.

Written as DNA, the CDR3 is TGTGCCTGGAGTGTCCCCCGGGAGCGGTTGGGCACCGGGGAGCTGTTTTTT. Translating it yields CAWSVPRERLGTGELFF. The V gene is TRBV30, the J gene TRBJ2-2, with D maybe TRBD2 (6 bases). CDR3 length: 17 residues. Trimming removed 0 bases from V and 4 bases from J, with 18 bases in between. The germline V gene has CDR1 GTSNPN and CDR2 SVGIG (reference sequence).

Only a few counts were recorded for this clone. The V call is TRBV27, the J call TRBJ1-6, with TRBD1 identical over 11 bases. CDR1 MNHEY and CDR2 SMNVEV come from the germline V gene (reference sequence). This CDR3 has 17 residues. Losses at the gene ends were 3 bases for V and 5 bases for J; bases not matched to a gene: 6. The CDR3 region has the DNA TGTGCCAGCAGTTTTCGGGACAGGGGGTGGAATAATTCACCCCTCCACTTT. Translating it yields CASSFRDRGWNNSPLHF.

The rearrangement uses TRBV30 and TRBJ1-1; D possibly corresponds to TRBD1 (6 bases). Between the trimmed V and J ends, which lost 1 base and 1 base, there was a span of 10 bases. The V gene's germline CDR1 is GTSNPN and CDR2 SVGIG (reference sequence). This CDR3 contains 14 residues. The CDR3 sequence is CAWSEGGSNTEAFF. CDR3 coding DNA: TGTGCCTGGAGTGAAGGGGGTTCGAACACTGAAGCTTTCTTT.

This chain connects TRBV13 to TRBJ1-4, with 8 positions matching TRBD1. This CDR3 has 16 amino acids. Germline values: CDR1 PRHDT, CDR2 FYEKMQ (reference sequence). Trimming removed 2 bases from V and 4 bases from J; junction bases left unmatched: 6. CDR3: CASSLQGALYNEKLFF. The DNA for the CDR3 is TGTGCCAGCAGCTTACAGGGGGCCCTCTATAATGAAAAACTGTTTTTT.

V usage is TRBV4-3 and J usage is TRBJ2-7; 9 bases match TRBD1. Trimming took 6 bases from V and 5 from J; bases not matched to a gene: 8. The germline V gene has CDR1 LGHNA and CDR2 YSLEER. The CDR3 sequence is 14 residues long. The CDR3 region is CASRTGGVSDEQYF. The CDR3, as DNA: TGCGCCAGCAGGACAGGGGGTGTTAGCGACGAGCAGTACTTC.

The chain combines TRBV4-1 with TRBJ1-2; 11 bases are shared with TRBD1. This CDR3 has 19 residues. The germline V gene has CDR1 MGHRA and CDR2 YSYEKL. The V segment lost 0 bases and the J segment 4 bases; nucleotides outside the gene matches: 13. CDR3 coding DNA: TGCGCCAGCAGCCAAGAACTATGGGACAGGGGGTTGTTTTTCTATGGCTACACCTTC. It codes for CASSQELWDRGLFFYGYTF.

This clone was recorded only once. The rearrangement joins TRBV19 to TRBJ2-5, with a possible D match to TRBD2 (6 bases). Germline V gives CDR1 LNHDA, CDR2 SQIVND (reference sequence). There are 16 residues in the CDR3. Trimming took 3 bases from V and 4 from J, leaving 18 bases between them. CDR3 DNA: TGTGCCAGTAGTATCGGTCAGGGAGGCTGGAGAGAGACCCAGTACTTC. This codes for CASSIGQGGWRETQYF.

This chain uses TRBV7-2 with TRBJ2-7, with D unresolved. Germline V gene lookup returns CDR1 SGHTA and CDR2 FQGNSA. The CDR3 loop spans 14 amino acids. The V and J ends lost 1 base and 2 bases respectively, with 9 bases between them. This CDR3 reads CASSLGGNPYEQYF. As DNA, the CDR3 is TGTGCCAGCAGCTTAGGTGGCAATCCCTACGAGCAGTACTTC.

The rearrangement links TRBV3-1 (or the pseudogene TRBV3-2) to TRBJ2-2; weak D call: TRBD1 (6 bases). Trimming pared 1 base from V and 3 bases from J, leaving 12 bases between. CDR1 is LGHDT and CDR2 is YNNKEL in the germline V gene (reference sequence). CDR3 length equals 16 residues. CDR3 sequence: CASSQGAPGDTGELFF. In DNA form, the CDR3 reads TGTGCCAGCAGCCAAGGGGCACCAGGGGACACCGGGGAGCTGTTTTTT.

The V and J genes are TRBV27 and TRBJ2-6, with 9 bases matching TRBD1. CDR3 size: 18 residues. J lost 0 bases, V lost 5 bases, and 8 bases had no gene match. Per the germline V gene, CDR1 is MNHEY and CDR2 is SMNVEV (reference sequence). CDR3 loop: CASSPRDREYSGANVLTF. CDR3 DNA sequence: TGTGCCAGCAGTCCCCGGGACAGGGAATACTCTGGGGCCAACGTCCTGACTTTC. Together with reference TRBV27 and TRBJ2-6, the CDR3 gives the full variable domain: EAQVTQNPRYLITVTGKKLTVTCSQNMNHEYMSWYRQDPGLGLRQIYYSMNVEVTDKGDVPEGYKVSRKEKRNFPLILESPSPNQTSLYFCASSPRDREYSGANVLTFGAGSRLTVL.

The J gene is TRBJ2-7, the V gene TRBV5-1; 9 bases align to TRBD1. The V gene end was trimmed by 1 base and the J gene end by 6 bases; junction bases not matched to a gene: 5. The CDR3 contains 14 residues. CDR1 and CDR2 from the germline V gene are SGHRS and YFSETQ. The DNA of the CDR3 is TGCGCCAGCAGCTTGACAGGGGGCGAGGGCGAGCAGTACTTC. Encoded protein: CASSLTGGEGEQYF. Using reference TRBV5-1 and TRBJ2-7 for the parts outside the CDR3, the full variable domain is KAGVTQTPRYLIKTRGQQVTLSCSPISGHRSVSWYQQTPGQGLQFLFEYFSETQRNKGNFPGRFSGRQFSNSRSEMNVSTLELGDSALYLCASSLTGGEGEQYFGPGTRLTVT.

Here the CDR3 reads CASSPPGGYPWRGYF. The CDR3 DNA reads as TGTGCCAGCTCACCACCGGGTGGATACCCATGGAGGGGGTACTTC. This chain joins TRBV18 and TRBJ2-7; maybe TRBD2 (6 bases). The germline V gene encodes CDR1 KGHSH and CDR2 LQKENI. Trimming removed 0 bases at V and 12 bases at J, with 21 bases between. This CDR3 has 15 residues.

The V and J genes are TRBV6-5 and TRBJ1-5, with 12 bases matching TRBD1. The CDR3 runs to 15 residues. Germline V gives CDR1 MNHEY, CDR2 SVGAGI. The ends lost 7 bases at V and 6 bases at J; junction bases unmatched: 7. The CDR3 DNA follows: TGTGCCAGCAAAACGGGACAGGGGGCGGGTCAGCCCCAGCATTTT. As protein: CASKTGQGAGQPQHF.

The rearrangement joins TRBV5-1 to TRBJ2-7, with TRBD1 as a possible D gene (6 bases). With 4 bases removed from V and 6 bases from J, the gap between germline ends came to 17 bases. This CDR3 is 14 amino acids long. Germline V gene data show CDR1 as SGHRS and CDR2 as YFSETQ. The CDR3 region is CASSQQGMLSEQYF. In DNA form, the CDR3 reads TGCGCCAGCAGCCAACAGGGTATGTTGAGCGAGCAGTACTTC.

The V call is TRBV13, the J call TRBJ2-1, with D possibly being TRBD2 (7 bases). The V gene's germline CDR1 is PRHDT and CDR2 FYEKMQ (reference sequence). V lost 1 base and J lost 5, with 12 bases in between. The CDR3 is made up of 15 amino acids. The CDR3 nucleotides are TGTGCCAGCAGCTTAGCGGGGGGCTCGGACAATGAGCAGTTCTTC. Encoded protein: CASSLAGGSDNEQFF.

The V call is TRBV5-4, the J call TRBJ2-1, with a possible D match to TRBD1 (6 bases). Germline CDR1 is SGHNT and CDR2 is YYREEE (reference sequence). The length of the CDR3 is 15 residues. Trimming removed 3 bases from V and 0 bases from J, with 10 bases in between. This CDR3 reads CASSSDSSSYNEQFF. CDR3 DNA: TGTGCCAGCAGCTCGGACAGTAGCTCCTACAATGAGCAGTTCTTC.

The rearrangement links TRBV11-3 to TRBJ2-3; D possibly corresponds to TRBD1 (5 bases). Germline CDR1 and CDR2: SGHNT and YENEEA. CDR3 size: 15 residues. Between the trimmed V and J ends, which lost 5 bases and 2 bases, there was a span of 14 bases. DNA of the CDR3: TGTGCCAGCAGCCAGGGCGGAGCCTACACAGATACGCAGTATTTT. This sequence encodes CASSQGGAYTDTQYF.

The chain couples TRBV30 to TRBJ1-4; a weak D match, TRBD1 (5 bases). The CDR3 has 12 residues. V was pared by 3 bases and J by 7 bases, with 9 bases between. Germline CDR1 and CDR2: GTSNPN and SVGIG (reference sequence). CDR3 nucleotides: TGTGCCTGGAGCCTCGGGGGTGAAAAACTGTTTTTT. Residues: CAWSLGGEKLFF. The whole variable domain, filled in from reference TRBV30 and TRBJ1-4, reads SQTIHQWPATLVQPVGSPLSLECTVEGTSNPNLYWYRQAAGRGLQLLFYSVGIGQISSEVPQNLSASRPQDRQFILSSKKLLLSDSGFYLCAWSLGGEKLFFGSGTQLSVL.

V gene TRBV27 combines with J gene TRBJ1-6; D gene unclear. The CDR3 sequence is 19 residues long. V was shortened by 7 bases and J by 0 bases, with 22 bases between the two germline ends. Looked up from germline, CDR1 is MNHEY and CDR2 is SMNVEV (reference sequence). For the CDR3, the DNA is TGTGCCAGCACCCCAAGGCAGCCTTGGGAGAGCTCCTATAATTCACCCCTCCACTTT. The encoded protein is CASTPRQPWESSYNSPLHF.

The chain uses TRBV3-1 (or the pseudogene TRBV3-2) and TRBJ2-7; 12 nucleotides align to TRBD2. The J segment lost 3 bases and the V segment lost 5 bases, leaving 5 bases of the junction unmatched. The CDR3 runs to 15 residues. Per the germline V gene, CDR1 is LGHDT and CDR2 is YNNKEL (reference sequence). CDR3 in DNA: TGTGCCAGCAGCGTAGGACTAGCGGGGAACTACGAGCAGTACTTC. It yields the protein CASSVGLAGNYEQYF.

The chain recombines TRBV4-2 with TRBJ2-7, with D possibly being TRBD1 (6 bases). Deletions cut 2 bases from V and 6 bases from J, with 8 bases between. CDR1 LGHNA and CDR2 YNFKEQ come from the germline V gene. The CDR3 spans 12 residues. The CDR3 DNA is TGTGCCAGCAGCCAACCACAGGGCGAGCAGTACTTC. Its protein product is CASSQPQGEQYF.